The T cell receptor beta chain described here comes from a study of T cells in tuberculosis. Overall study results and limits: GMM-specific TCRs were nearer to active tuberculosis alpha repertoires, suggesting expansion.

Assay: immunoSEQ multiplex PCR; the TCRdb copy retains only in-frame clones and omits some. The data contain 30,000 to 45,000 clones, 93% of them singletons. Germline V gene data show CDR1 as SGHDT and CDR2 as YYEEEE. The CDR3 contains 14 residues. V lost 1 base and J 4 bases, leaving 10 bases between the germline ends. With regard to this clone: Its antigen remains unknown.

The sample comprised PBMCs. This sequence was found in a donor between 10 and 35 years old with latent tuberculosis or without tuberculosis infection. The chain uses TRBV5-6 and TRBJ2-3; D remains ambiguous. CDR3 region: CASSLLARSDTQYF. CDR3 DNA: TGTGCCAGCAGCTTGCTTGCCCGGTCAGATACGCAGTATTTT.